This TCR beta chain was recorded in a study of blood T cell repertoires in COVID-19. This CDR3 has 13 amino acids. The germline V gene encodes CDR1 GTSNPN and CDR2 SVGIG (reference sequence). V lost 3 bases to trimming and J lost 5 bases, with 14 bases between them. Here immunoSEQ multiplex PCR was the method, and the copy in TCRdb shows in-frame clones only, minus some. The data contain 210,000 or so clones, about 91% of them singletons. This chain connects TRBV30 to TRBJ2-7; perhaps TRBD2 as D (6 bases). Sequencing input: peripheral blood. The origin of this receptor is a man between 25 and 39 years old with acute or convalescent COVID-19. The CDR3 loop reads CAWRILGRNEQYF. The CDR3 bases are TGTGCCTGGAGAATCCTGGGGAGGAACGAGCAGTACTTC.